The clone carrying this T cell receptor (beta chain) was seen a few times. Its antigen remains unidentified. This CDR3 region has 15 residues. Germline CDR1 is ENHRY and CDR2 is SYGVKD. The V gene lost 10 bases and the J gene lost 3 bases, with 22 bases spanning the gap. This sample was included in a study of T cell repertoires in cytomegalovirus infection. Study context: Signatures in public TCR beta sequences pointed to both CMV infection and matching HLA type.

MiXCR, applied by TCRdb to the reads, yields one record per CDR3 protein. This table holds about 190,000 distinct CDR3 sequences, about 28% found once. Study findings and constraints: Summed frequency of public TCR beta families distinguished CMV carriers with the relevant HLA. CMV-specific TCR beta clonotypes restricted by HLA-C were the ones dominating the ex vivo response.

Sequenced input: PBMCs. This receptor was taken from a human donor in good health (CMV status not recorded). Some clones in this sample may be carry-over from other donors' samples. The V call is TRBV10-3, the J call TRBJ2-7; perhaps TRBD1 as D (6 bases). CDR3 DNA: TGTGCCACCTGGGGGCACAGGGAGTCGGGCTACGAGCAGTACTTC. It is translated as CATWGHRESGYEQYF.